This T cell receptor (beta chain) came from a study of blood T cells in healthy people across ages. The study's findings and limits: Estimated diversity, derived from one million T cells, was regarded as an underestimate. Naive CD4+ cell counts and diversity both ran higher in long-lived than in aged donors.

As regards this clonotype: Its antigen remains unknown.

The donors, all healthy, were Caucasians living in Russia, aged roughly 6 to 100. Germline CDR1 and CDR2: SGHRS and YFSETQ. Losses at the gene ends were 6 bases for V and 2 bases for J; bases not matched to a gene: 5. The CDR3 length is 14 residues. A sample-barcoded 5' primer and a J-beta primer mix were used in a second PCR of about 7 to 12 cycles. Each of the cDNA molecules was tagged by a template-switch adaptor with 12 random nucleotides. From the 5' RACE reads, TCRdb called clonotypes with MiXCR, one entry per CDR3 protein. This sample has over a million distinct CDR3 sequences; around two fifths occur once, and the top ten carry roughly 8.2%.

Sequencing was carried out using blood. The TCR comes from a woman under 30 in good health. The chain carries TRBV5-1 and TRBJ2-7; 10 nucleotides align to TRBD1. CDR3 sequence reads: CASNGDRGTYEQYF. The CDR3 nucleotides are TGCGCCAGCAATGGGGACAGGGGTACCTACGAGCAGTACTTC. The full variable domain, its missing parts supplied by reference TRBV5-1 and TRBJ2-7, is KAGVTQTPRYLIKTRGQQVTLSCSPISGHRSVSWYQQTPGQGLQFLFEYFSETQRNKGNFPGRFSGRQFSNSRSEMNVSTLELGDSALYLCASNGDRGTYEQYFGPGTRLTVT.